Presented here are 27 T cell receptor beta chains from one specimen sequenced in a study of blood T cell repertoires in COVID-19. Repertoires were generated with immunoSEQ multiplex PCR, while TCRdb's copy carries only in-frame clones and drops some. The repertoire has 240,000 or so clones, 70% to 85% of them found once; the top ten carry 9.6%. The sequenced material came from peripheral blood. Every receptor here comes from a woman older than 75 with acute or convalescent COVID-19.

The chain is built from TRBV23-1 and TRBJ1-5; D is uncertain. TRBV23-1 is treated as an ORF (open reading frame) with a function not yet certain. The length of the CDR3 is 17 residues. The V and J ends lost 6 bases and 2 bases respectively, with 20 bases between them. DNA for the CDR3: TGCGCCAGCAGCCTCAATGCTTCGCTGAGGGGCAATCAGCCCCAGCATTTT. Translating it yields CASSLNASLRGNQPQHF.

The chain carries TRBV5-1 and TRBJ2-1; 11 positions match TRBD2. Germline assignment: CDR1 SGHRS and CDR2 YFSETQ. The CDR3 contains 15 residues. Germline trimming cut 4 bases from V and 4 bases from J; bases unmatched to any gene: 4. As DNA, the CDR3 is TGCGCCAGCAGCAGGGGACTAGCGGATTACAATGAGCAGTTCTTC. This translates into CASSRGLADYNEQFF. Supplemented by reference TRBV5-1 and TRBJ2-1, the full variable domain reads KAGVTQTPRYLIKTRGQQVTLSCSPISGHRSVSWYQQTPGQGLQFLFEYFSETQRNKGNFPGRFSGRQFSNSRSEMNVSTLELGDSALYLCASSRGLADYNEQFFGPGTRLTVL.

This sequence joins TRBV28 and TRBJ1-2; 10 nucleotides agree with TRBD1. This CDR3 is built from 17 residues. V lost 3 bases, J lost 4 bases, and 11 bases stayed unmatched. Germline V gives CDR1 MDHEN, CDR2 SYDVKM. As DNA, the CDR3 is TGTGCCAGCAGTTTCCCAGCGGGGACAGGGGCCCTCTATGGCTACACCTTC. Its translation is CASSFPAGTGALYGYTF.

CDR3 region: CASSFLGGAYGYTF. CDR3 coding DNA: TGTGCCAGCAGCTTCCTAGGGGGGGCCTATGGCTACACCTTC. The chain combines TRBV7-9 with TRBJ1-2, with a weak D call TRBD1 (6 bases). The CDR3 is made up of 14 amino acids. From germline, CDR1 is SEHNR and CDR2 FQNEAQ (reference sequence). The V end was cut by 3 bases, the J end by 4 bases, with 12 bases between.

This clone was counted a single time. This specimen includes other DNA sequences encoding the same CDR3. The chain links TRBV5-1 to TRBJ1-1; no clear D. The CDR3 is 13 residues long. Germline V gene sequence: CDR1 SGHRS, CDR2 YFSETQ. V was clipped by 1 base and J by 1 base, with 5 bases between them. CDR3 sequence: CASSLPGNTEAFF. The CDR3 DNA reads as TGCGCCAGCAGCTTGCCCGGGAACACTGAAGCTTTCTTT.

V gene TRBV9 combines with J gene TRBJ2-6; D possibly corresponds to TRBD2 (6 bases). Trimming stripped 4 bases from V and 3 bases from J, with 11 bases between. The CDR3 is 15 residues long. CDR1 is SGDLS and CDR2 is YYNGEE in the germline V gene. The CDR3 loop is CASSPHGGGANVLTF. The CDR3 nucleotides read TGTGCCAGCAGCCCCCACGGGGGTGGGGCCAACGTCCTGACTTTC.

The chain carries TRBV5-4 and TRBJ1-4; 9 bases fit TRBD1. Germline CDR1 and CDR2: SGHNT and YYREEE (reference sequence). The CDR3 sequence is 12 residues long. With V trimmed by 9 bases and J by 7 bases, 4 bases remained unmatched. The CDR3 loop reads CATGTGPEKLFF. CDR3 bases: TGTGCCACCGGGACAGGGCCTGAAAAACTGTTTTTT.

V and J are TRBV28 and TRBJ1-6, with 9 bases lining up with TRBD1. V lost 6 bases and J lost 10; bases outside the gene matches: 4. CDR1 is MDHEN, CDR2 SYDVKM, per germline. The CDR3 is 13 residues long. The DNA of the CDR3 is TGTGCCAGCAGCACAGGGGGCCGATCACCCCTCCACTTT. Amino acids: CASSTGGRSPLHF. Using reference TRBV28 and TRBJ1-6 for the parts outside the CDR3, the full variable domain is DVKVTQSSRYLVKRTGEKVFLECVQDMDHENMFWYRQDPGLGLRLIYFSYDVKMKEKGDIPEGYSVSREKKERFSLILESASTNQTSMYLCASSTGGRSPLHFGNGTRLTVT.

This chain links TRBV30 with TRBJ2-3; 8 bases are shared with TRBD2. From germline, CDR1 is GTSNPN and CDR2 SVGIG (reference sequence). J was trimmed by 5 bases and V by 0 bases; bases with no gene match: 7. The CDR3 extends over 15 amino acids. CDR3 bases: TGTGCCTGGAGTGTACCGGGGGGGGCTGGAGATACGCAGTATTTT. Translation gives CAWSVPGGAGDTQYF.

The CDR3 protein is CASSLPGAGGFQPQHF. As DNA, the CDR3 is TGTGCCAGCAGTTTACCTGGGGCAGGGGGCTTTCAGCCCCAGCATTTT. The genes are TRBV28 and TRBJ1-5, with 8 bases fitting TRBD1. Germline values: CDR1 MDHEN, CDR2 SYDVKM. V dropped 2 bases and J dropped 6; count of bases not matched to a gene: 9. The CDR3 has 16 amino acids.

J is TRBJ1-3 and V is TRBV15; D is unclear. Germline V gives CDR1 LNHNV, CDR2 YYDKDF (reference sequence). The V gene lost 1 base and the J gene lost 2 bases, with 9 bases spanning the gap. The CDR3 contains 15 residues. CDR3 coding DNA: TGTGCCACCAGCAGAGGGGAGCGTCCTGGAAACACCATATATTTT. Translated: CATSRGERPGNTIYF.

The V call is TRBV6-5, the J call TRBJ1-1; 10 nucleotides align to TRBD1. The CDR3 length is 14 residues. J was trimmed by 6 bases and V by 7 bases; bases with no gene match: 8. Germline assignment: CDR1 MNHEY and CDR2 SVGAGI. The CDR3 sequence: CASTGRGQGAEAFF. The DNA of the CDR3 is TGTGCCAGCACCGGGCGTGGACAGGGGGCTGAAGCTTTCTTT.

The chain links TRBV11-2 to TRBJ2-5; D is perhaps TRBD2 (6 bases). The CDR3 sequence is 13 residues long. Germline V gene data show CDR1 as SGHAT and CDR2 as FQNNGV. The V end was cut by 3 bases, the J end by 5 bases, with 10 bases between. The CDR3 reads CASSFGGGETQYF. Here the CDR3 DNA reads TGTGCCAGCAGCTTCGGGGGTGGCGAGACCCAGTACTTC.

This rearrangement joins TRBV10-3 to TRBJ1-2, with D tentatively TRBD1 (5 bases). Germline V CDR1 and CDR2: ENHRY, SYGVKD. Trimming took 0 bases from V and 1 from J, leaving 21 bases between them. There are 19 residues in the CDR3. The CDR3 spells CAISESTSGWGEINYGYTF. CDR3 nucleotide sequence: TGTGCCATCAGTGAGTCGACTTCAGGGTGGGGTGAGATTAACTATGGCTACACCTTC.

This clone was picked up a small number of times. V and J are TRBV28 and TRBJ2-7, with TRBD2 matching over 8 bases. Germline V gene data show CDR1 as MDHEN and CDR2 as SYDVKM. The CDR3 sequence is 12 residues long. V shed 11 bases, J shed 3 bases, and the junction held 6 bases outside the gene matches. The CDR3: CASRGGRYEQYF. CDR3 sequence (DNA): TGTGCCTCCCGGGGGGGCCGCTACGAGCAGTACTTC.

This clone was seen only once. The CDR3 bases are TGCGCCAGCAGCTTGTGGTCCTCGGGGGATACGCAGTATTTT. This encodes CASSLWSSGDTQYF. V and J are TRBV5-1 and TRBJ2-3; maybe TRBD2 (5 bases). V lost 1 base and J 6 bases, leaving 12 bases between the germline ends. Germline lookup yields CDR1 SGHRS and CDR2 YFSETQ. This CDR3 comprises 14 residues.

The chain carries TRBV2 and TRBJ2-5, with a tentative D call TRBD2 (5 bases). Germline-derived CDR1 and CDR2 are SNHLY and FYNNEI. CDR3 length: 14 residues. V was pared by 7 bases and J by 2 bases, with 14 bases between. The CDR3 spells CASNPSRVQETQYF. The DNA for the CDR3 is TGTGCCAGCAACCCTAGCCGGGTTCAAGAGACCCAGTACTTC.

The chain links TRBV29-1 to TRBJ1-2, with TRBD1 identical over 7 bases. This CDR3 spans 14 amino acids. The V gene end was trimmed by 4 bases and the J gene end by 1 base; junction bases not matched to a gene: 6. From germline, CDR1 is SQVTM and CDR2 ANQGSEA. The DNA of the CDR3 is TGCAGCGTTGTCTCGGGGACAGTTAACTATGGCTACACCTTC. The encoded protein is CSVVSGTVNYGYTF.

The V and J genes are TRBV24-1 and TRBJ1-2; 7 bases align to TRBD1. CDR1 is KGHDR and CDR2 is SFDVKD in the germline V gene. The CDR3 is 15 residues long. Germline trimming cut 3 bases from V and 4 bases from J; bases unmatched to any gene: 7. As DNA, the CDR3 is TGTGCCACCAGTGATCCCCCGACAGGGAGCTATGGCTACACCTTC. It is translated as CATSDPPTGSYGYTF.

The rearrangement uses TRBV5-4 and TRBJ1-2; the D gene is possibly TRBD1 (6 bases). This CDR3 spans 14 amino acids. Looked up from germline, CDR1 is SGHNT and CDR2 is YYREEE (reference sequence). V lost 6 bases and J lost 4, with 16 bases in between. This CDR3 reads CASTRRGGGYGYTF. In nucleotides, the CDR3 is TGTGCCAGCACCCGGAGGGGGGGAGGCTATGGCTACACCTTC. The full variable domain, its missing parts supplied by reference TRBV5-4 and TRBJ1-2, is ETGVTQSPTHLIKTRGQQVTLRCSSQSGHNTVSWYQQALGQGPQFIFQYYREEENGRGNFPPRFSGLQFPNYSSELNVNALELDDSALYLCASTRRGGGYGYTFGSGTRLTVV.

The J gene is TRBJ2-7, the V gene TRBV27; TRBD2 might be the D (5 bases). This CDR3 has 13 amino acids. Germline V gene data show CDR1 as MNHEY and CDR2 as SMNVEV (reference sequence). Trimming left V 9 bases short and J 2 bases short, with 14 bases between. The CDR3 loop is CASRAGVPYEQYF. The DNA of the CDR3 is TGTGCCAGTAGGGCCGGGGTCCCCTACGAGCAGTACTTC.

A few counts support this clone. This chain joins TRBV28 and TRBJ1-5, with a possible D match to TRBD1 (5 bases). Germline V gene lookup returns CDR1 MDHEN and CDR2 SYDVKM. The CDR3 length is 14 residues. Deletions cut 6 bases from V and 4 bases from J, with 13 bases between. Here the CDR3 reads CASSRGGENQPQHF. As DNA, the CDR3 is TGTGCCAGCAGCCGGGGGGGGGAAAATCAGCCCCAGCATTTT.

The rearrangement joins TRBV28 to TRBJ2-1; D unresolved. The CDR3 has 12 amino acids. Germline CDR1 and CDR2: MDHEN and SYDVKM. Trimming shortened V by 5 bases and J by 6 bases, and 8 bases separated the two germline ends. The CDR3 DNA reads as TGTGCCAGCAGTCTCCTAAGCAATGAGCAGTTCTTC. It translates to CASSLLSNEQFF. The complete variable domain, with remaining parts taken from reference TRBV28 and TRBJ2-1, reads DVKVTQSSRYLVKRTGEKVFLECVQDMDHENMFWYRQDPGLGLRLIYFSYDVKMKEKGDIPEGYSVSREKKERFSLILESASTNQTSMYLCASSLLSNEQFFGPGTRLTVL.

The chain uses TRBV19 and TRBJ1-1, with 10 bases fitting TRBD1. The CDR3 extends over 16 amino acids. CDR1 is LNHDA, CDR2 SQIVND, per germline (reference sequence). The trim removed 1 base at V and 5 bases at J, leaving 7 bases unmatched. CDR3 region: CASSIGGQGTETEAFF. CDR3 in DNA: TGTGCCAGTAGTATAGGGGGACAGGGGACGGAGACTGAAGCTTTCTTT.

V gene TRBV3-1 (or the pseudogene TRBV3-2) combines with J gene TRBJ1-1, with 8 bases identical to TRBD1. Germline CDR1 LGHDT, CDR2 YNNKEL (reference sequence). V gave up 4 bases and J gave up 0 bases; unmatched junction bases: 4. The CDR3 extends over 15 amino acids. The CDR3 coding sequence is TGTGCCAGCAGCCCCAGACAGGGGATGAACACTGAAGCTTTCTTT. Its protein product is CASSPRQGMNTEAFF.

J is TRBJ2-7 and V is TRBV4-1, with 16 positions matching TRBD2. Germline V CDR1 and CDR2: MGHRA, YSYEKL. The CDR3 length is 16 residues. The V segment lost 4 bases and the J segment 4 bases; nucleotides outside the gene matches: 4. CDR3 nucleotides: TGCGCCAGCAGCCGCTCGGGACTAGCGGGGGGGTACGAGCAGTACTTC. Translating gives CASSRSGLAGGYEQYF.

V usage is TRBV6-5 and J usage is TRBJ1-1; no firm D call. Trimming shortened V by 5 bases and J by 1 base, and 11 bases separated the two germline ends. The CDR3 contains 14 residues. Germline CDR1 MNHEY, CDR2 SVGAGI. The CDR3, as DNA: TGTGCCAGCAGTATTTGGGAGGAGAACACTGAAGCTTTCTTT. Protein: CASSIWEENTEAFF.